A selection of T cell receptor beta chains follows, all from one sample in a study of blood T cell repertoires in COVID-19. Clones were read by immunoSEQ multiplex PCR, and TCRdb kept only the in-frame ones, dropping some. Found here are 300,000 to 500,000 clones, 88% of them singletons; the top ten hold around 0.97%. What was sequenced was PBMCs or T cells enriched from blood (not recorded which). The receptors shown here come from a woman aged 25 to 39 with acute COVID-19. The CDR3 runs from the conserved cysteine through the conserved F or W.

j_call cdr3_length v_call cdr3_aa
TRBJ2-3 12 TRBV11-2 CASSLDFGAACF
TRBJ1-4 16 TRBV9 CASSVGAGAGDEKLFF
TRBJ1-4 16 TRBV4-3 CASSQRKQGYNEKLFF
TRBJ2-7 15 TRBV11-2 CASSSREGTAYEQYF
TRBJ2-1 16 TRBV4-1 CASSQAWTGAVPEQFF
TRBJ1-2 12 TRBV2 CASSESGSGYTF
TRBJ2-3 16 TRBV15 CATSSKVGGGIDTQYF
TRBJ2-5 15 TRBV15 CATSRPGGGEKTQYF
TRBJ1-4 14 TRBV6-5 CAAGGQATNEKLFF
TRBJ1-4 15 TRBV19 CASTRGTATNEKLFF
TRBJ1-5 15 TRBV9 CASSLTGGWNQPQHF
TRBJ2-2 13 TRBV9 CASNQGVTGELFF
TRBJ2-5 14 TRBV2 CASTPGLSQETQYF
TRBJ2-3 15 TRBV7-6 CASSFYRGGGDTQYF
TRBJ1-5 15 TRBV3-1/TRBV3-2 CASSPFRQGIQPQHF
TRBJ1-1 16 TRBV5-1 CASSLSTGGMNTEAFF
TRBJ1-1 13 TRBV5-5 CASSSLVATEAFF
TRBJ1-1 13 TRBV2 CASSEPGITEAFF
TRBJ1-1 16 TRBV6-5 CASSSSPRQLNTEAFF
TRBJ1-6 15 TRBV19 CASSQTQDGNSPLHF
TRBJ1-1 10 TRBV6-1 CASTGTEAFF
TRBJ1-1 13 TRBV11-3 CASSLFLNTEAFF
TRBJ1-2 15 TRBV2 CASSDFPGQGGSYTF
TRBJ2-5 14 TRBV5-8 CASILTGHWETQYF
TRBJ2-7 14 TRBV3-1/TRBV3-2 CASSLTSGSYEQYF
TRBJ1-2 15 TRBV3-1/TRBV3-2 CASSRREGFNYGYTF
TRBJ2-3 16 TRBV7-8 CASSLGGLAGGMGQYF
TRBJ2-1 16 TRBV11-3 CASSLAPSGGANEQFF
TRBJ2-2 12 TRBV18 CASSSVPGELFF
TRBJ1-6 18 TRBV5-4 CASSLTIGGRRIDSPLHF
TRBJ1-3 16 TRBV19 CASTSGEKGGRNTIYF
TRBJ2-7 15 TRBV5-6 CASTITGQGAREQYF
TRBJ2-3 15 TRBV10-3 CAISGKDRDGGTQYF
TRBJ2-5 13 TRBV18 CASSGEAQETQYF
TRBJ2-7 13 TRBV5-8 CASSFNSHYEQYF
TRBJ1-6 15 TRBV6-5 CASRPGDSYNSPLHF
TRBJ1-5 14 TRBV2 CASSWTRGNQPQHF
TRBJ2-2 19 TRBV3-1/TRBV3-2 CASSQDRGGRQANTGELFF
TRBJ1-1 12 TRBV30 CAGTGENTEAFF
TRBJ1-1 17 TRBV20-1 CSASLMPVLGKNTEAFF
TRBJ1-5 15 TRBV7-2 CASSLGQGDEGPQHF
TRBJ1-2 15 TRBV3-1/TRBV3-2 CASSQEFLTGFGYTF
TRBJ1-3 18 TRBV11-2 CASSLLFLGHSSGNTIYF
TRBJ2-3 15 TRBV7-3 CASSPGQPFTDTQYF
TRBJ1-2 15 TRBV28 CASKGQGASNYGYTF
TRBJ1-6 11 TRBV2 CASRTERDLHF
TRBJ2-7 13 TRBV20-1 CSASGTSNYEQYF